The 29 T cell receptor beta chains reported below all come from one sample, sequenced in a study of blood T cell repertoires in COVID-19. Method: immunoSEQ multiplex PCR; TCRdb's copy keeps in-frame clones and lacks some. The sample shows about 280,000 clones, around 87% of them seen only once. Material for sequencing was peripheral blood. The receptors come from a woman aged 30 to 39 who had recovered from COVID-19.

The V gene is TRBV24-1, the J gene TRBJ2-5; 10 bases line up with TRBD2. Germline assignment: CDR1 KGHDR and CDR2 SFDVKD. V trimming: 3 bases; J trimming: 4 bases; junction bases outside the gene matches: 7. This CDR3 has 16 residues. The DNA for the CDR3 is TGTGCCACCAGTGATGGTACTAGCGGGGCGACAGAGACCCAGTACTTC. Translation gives CATSDGTSGATETQYF.

This clone was detected only once. The chain joins TRBV12-3 or TRBV12-4 to TRBJ2-1, with D possibly matching TRBD2 (5 bases). The CDR3 runs to 11 residues. V was cut by 6 bases and J by 12 bases, with 12 bases left in between. The CDR3 here is CASSYSSWQFF. Here the CDR3 DNA reads TGTGCCAGCAGCTATTCTAGCTGGCAGTTCTTC.

This clone was seen once. The rearrangement links TRBV6-4 to TRBJ2-2; a weak D match, TRBD1 (6 bases). The CDR3 length is 17 residues. The V and J ends lost 0 bases and 3 bases respectively, with 14 bases between them. CDR1 is MRHNA, CDR2 SNTAGT, per germline. CDR3 bases: TGTGCCAGCAGTGACTCGAACGGCAGGGGAGACACCGGGGAGCTGTTTTTT. Its translation: CASSDSNGRGDTGELFF.

V and J are TRBV4-2 and TRBJ2-7; TRBD1 matches at 10 bases. The germline V gene encodes CDR1 LGHNA and CDR2 YNFKEQ. Trimming took 1 base from V and 2 from J; bases not matched to a gene: 8. This CDR3 contains 17 residues. The CDR3 protein is CASSQGSGTGAAYEQYF. CDR3 DNA sequence: TGTGCCAGCAGCCAAGGATCCGGGACAGGGGCGGCCTACGAGCAGTACTTC.

The chain combines TRBV5-4 with TRBJ1-4, with D possibly TRBD1 on 5 matching bases. This CDR3 has 16 residues. Trimming left V 4 bases short and J 3 bases short, with 16 bases between. Per the germline V gene, CDR1 is SGHNT and CDR2 is YYREEE (reference sequence). The CDR3 coding sequence is TGTGCCAGCAGCGCAGAACCCGGAGGGGCTAATGAAAAACTGTTTTTT. It translates to CASSAEPGGANEKLFF.

V gene TRBV11-3 combines with J gene TRBJ2-2, with D possibly matching TRBD2 (5 bases). This CDR3 contains 16 residues. Per germline, CDR1 SGHNT and CDR2 YENEEA. V lost 5 bases to trimming and J lost 0 bases, with 13 bases between them. CDR3 region: CASSQRTGSNTGELFF. CDR3 nucleotide sequence: TGTGCCAGCAGCCAACGGACTGGATCGAACACCGGGGAGCTGTTTTTT.

J is TRBJ2-7 and V is TRBV12-1; TRBD1, the table's D call, lacks a check against the DNA. TRBV12-1 is designated a pseudogene. The CDR3 runs 15 residues. This CDR3 reads CASSPKGHLIYEQYF. The CDR3 DNA sequence: TGTGCCAGCAGCCCGAAGGGACATTTAATCTACGAGCAGTACTTC.

The chain combines TRBV7-8 with TRBJ2-7; tentatively, D is TRBD1 (5 bases). V was pared by 1 base and J by 2 bases, with 9 bases between. This CDR3 region has 14 residues. CDR1 SGHVS and CDR2 FQNEAQ come from the germline V gene. The CDR3 bases are TGTGCCAGCAGCTTAGGAGTGGGGCCCTACGAGCAGTACTTC. Translating it yields CASSLGVGPYEQYF. Full variable domain (remainder filled in from reference TRBV7-8 and TRBJ2-7): GAGVSQSPRYKVAKRGQDVALRCDPISGHVSLFWYQQALGQGPEFLTYFQNEAQLDKSGLPSDRFFAERPEGSVSTLKIQRTQQEDSAVYLCASSLGVGPYEQYFGPGTRLTVT.

The chain carries TRBV7-2 and TRBJ2-7, with 7 bases matching TRBD1. The germline V gene encodes CDR1 SGHTA and CDR2 FQGNSA. After removal of 10 bases from V and 4 bases from J, the junction contained 10 bases not matched to a gene. This CDR3 contains 13 residues. The CDR3 region has the DNA TGTGCCACCGGGGACAGCAACCGGTACGAGCAGTACTTC. Encoded protein: CATGDSNRYEQYF. The variable domain in full, with the rest retrieved from reference TRBV7-2 and TRBJ2-7, is GAGVSQSPSNKVTEKGKDVELRCDPISGHTALYWYRQSLGQGLEFLIYFQGNSAPDKSGLPSDRFSAERTGGSVSTLTIQRTQQEDSAVYLCATGDSNRYEQYFGPGTRLTVT.

J is TRBJ2-2 and V is TRBV6-6; 7 bases fit TRBD1. CDR3 length equals 14 residues. Trimming at V came to 8 bases and at J to 4 bases, leaving 7 bases not matched to a gene. CDR1 and CDR2 from the germline V gene are MNHNY and SVGAGI (reference sequence). CDR3: CASVPRQGTGELFF. The CDR3 region has the DNA TGTGCCAGCGTTCCTCGACAGGGCACCGGGGAGCTGTTTTTT.

The rearrangement links TRBV7-3 to TRBJ2-3; 7 nucleotides line up with TRBD2. Germline assignment: CDR1 SGHTA and CDR2 FQGTGA. There are 15 residues in the CDR3. With V trimmed by 1 base and J by 3 bases, 4 bases remained unmatched. The CDR3: CASSLRGGDTDTQYF. The CDR3 DNA reads as TGTGCCAGCAGCTTAAGGGGAGGGGATACAGATACGCAGTATTTT.

The J gene is TRBJ2-2, the V gene TRBV19, with D possibly being TRBD1 (5 bases). Germline V gene data show CDR1 as LNHDA and CDR2 as SQIVND (reference sequence). This CDR3 is 14 amino acids long. The V gene lost 5 bases and the J gene lost 4 bases, with 11 bases spanning the gap. The DNA of the CDR3 is TGTGCCAGTAGTGGTAGGGGCCCCACCGGGGAGCTGTTTTTT. Translation gives CASSGRGPTGELFF. Looking up the rest from reference TRBV19 and TRBJ2-2 gives the full variable domain: DGGITQSPKYLFRKEGQNVTLSCEQNLNHDAMYWYRQDPGQGLRLIYYSQIVNDFQKGDIAEGYSVSREKKESFPLTVTSAQKNPTAFYLCASSGRGPTGELFFGEGSRLTVL.

J is TRBJ2-3 and V is TRBV5-5; D remains ambiguous. V lost 1 base and J lost 0, with 9 bases in between. The CDR3 runs 15 residues. Germline V gene lookup returns CDR1 SGHKS and CDR2 YYEKEE (reference sequence). Written as DNA, the CDR3 is TGTGCCAGCAGCTTGAGCCAACGTAGCACAGATACGCAGTATTTT. This codes for CASSLSQRSTDTQYF.

The chain joins TRBV29-1 to TRBJ2-2, with D perhaps matching TRBD2 (5 bases). Germline V lookup: CDR1 SQVTM, CDR2 ANQGSEA. Trimming left V 6 bases short and J 1 base short, with 15 bases between. The length of the CDR3 is 15 residues. The CDR3 sequence is CSVSGPGRNTGELFF. The CDR3 nucleotides are TGCAGCGTCTCCGGCCCGGGGAGGAACACCGGGGAGCTGTTTTTT.

V is TRBV18 and J is TRBJ2-1; 9 bases fit TRBD1. The V and J ends lost 6 bases and 2 bases, in that order; junction bases with no gene match: 5. This CDR3 contains 15 residues. Germline V gives CDR1 KGHSH, CDR2 LQKENI. CDR3 coding DNA: TGTGCCAGCTCTCCGGGACAGGGCGCCTACAATGAGCAGTTCTTC. This gives the protein CASSPGQGAYNEQFF.

The chain links TRBV6-2 or TRBV6-3 to TRBJ1-1; 8 positions match TRBD1. V shed 5 bases and J 7 bases; nucleotides not matched to a gene: 12. The CDR3 has 15 amino acids. Germline assignment: CDR1 MNHEY and CDR2 SVGEGT. CDR3: CASSGGLQGVGEAFF. Written as DNA, the CDR3 is TGTGCCAGCAGTGGAGGGCTACAGGGGGTTGGTGAAGCTTTCTTT.

The chain links TRBV27 to TRBJ2-7; 8 positions match TRBD2. Germline-derived CDR1 and CDR2 are MNHEY and SMNVEV (reference sequence). CDR3 length equals 16 residues. Germline trimming cut 3 bases from V and 0 bases from J; bases unmatched to any gene: 7. CDR3 DNA sequence: TGTGCCAGCAGTTTCTGGCTAGCGGGCAACTCCTACGAGCAGTACTTC. It encodes CASSFWLAGNSYEQYF.

The V call is TRBV28, the J call TRBJ1-6; TRBD1 agrees at 7 bases. CDR1 is MDHEN, CDR2 SYDVKM, per germline. V shed 5 bases and J 10 bases; nucleotides not matched to a gene: 17. CDR3 length equals 17 residues. As DNA, the CDR3 is TGTGCCAGCAGTAGCCCGGCCCCGCAGGGGGTTAAATCACCCCTCCACTTT. Encoded protein: CASSSPAPQGVKSPLHF.

The genes are TRBV7-2 and TRBJ2-3; the match to TRBD2 covers 8 bases. The CDR3 loop spans 16 amino acids. V was pared by 5 bases and J by 7 bases, with 14 bases of the junction left unmatched. CDR1 is SGHTA, CDR2 FQGNSA, per germline. CDR3 DNA: TGTGCCAGCAGCGCCCCAACCTATGGACTAGCATATACGCAGTATTTT. This encodes CASSAPTYGLAYTQYF.

The rearrangement links TRBV5-1 to TRBJ2-2, with 11 bases identical to TRBD2. The CDR3 has 14 residues. V was clipped by 5 bases and J by 6 bases; unmatched bases: 3. Germline V gene sequence: CDR1 SGHRS, CDR2 YFSETQ. CDR3 amino acids: CASRLLAGAGELFF. The CDR3 DNA reads TGCGCCAGCAGACTACTAGCGGGAGCCGGGGAGCTGTTTTTT. Combining the CDR3 with reference TRBV5-1 and TRBJ2-2 gives the whole variable domain KAGVTQTPRYLIKTRGQQVTLSCSPISGHRSVSWYQQTPGQGLQFLFEYFSETQRNKGNFPGRFSGRQFSNSRSEMNVSTLELGDSALYLCASRLLAGAGELFFGEGSRLTVL.

The CDR3 is CASSLGTSSDTQYF. In DNA form, the CDR3 reads TGTGCCAGCAGCTTAGGGACTAGCTCAGATACGCAGTATTTT. V is TRBV11-3 and J is TRBJ2-3; 8 positions agree with TRBD2. V trimming: 1 base; J trimming: 4 bases; junction bases outside the gene matches: 1. Germline V gene sequence: CDR1 SGHNT, CDR2 YENEEA. The length of the CDR3 is 14 residues.

CDR3 sequence reads: CASSLVGASGTQYF. CDR3 in DNA: TGTGCCAGCAGCTTAGTTGGGGCATCCGGGACGCAGTATTTT. The rearrangement joins TRBV11-3 to TRBJ2-3; D may be TRBD1 (5 bases). V shed 1 base and J shed 9 bases, with 14 bases lying between them. The CDR3 sequence is 14 residues long. The germline V gene has CDR1 SGHNT and CDR2 YENEEA.

The rearrangement links TRBV4-1 to TRBJ2-1; D might be TRBD2 (6 bases). Trimming stripped 3 bases from V and 4 bases from J, with 16 bases between. The CDR3 is 16 amino acids. Germline assignment: CDR1 MGHRA and CDR2 YSYEKL. The CDR3 loop reads CASSQGPSAYYNEQFF. The CDR3 nucleotides are TGCGCCAGCAGCCAGGGACCTAGCGCCTATTACAATGAGCAGTTCTTC.

The V gene is TRBV5-5, the J gene TRBJ2-7, with 8 bases aligning to TRBD2. V was clipped by 2 bases and J by 2 bases; unmatched bases: 3. Germline assignment: CDR1 SGHKS and CDR2 YYEKEE (reference sequence). This CDR3 contains 14 residues. The CDR3 region is CASSFAAGAYEQYF. The CDR3, as DNA: TGTGCCAGCAGCTTTGCAGCGGGGGCCTACGAGCAGTACTTC.

This clone has a handful of counts. The chain links TRBV19 to TRBJ1-2; D unclear. The V gene lost 4 bases and the J gene lost 4 bases, with 10 bases spanning the gap. Germline-derived CDR1 and CDR2 are LNHDA and SQIVND (reference sequence). This CDR3 is 13 amino acids long. CDR3 in amino acids: CASSTTGVYGYTF. In DNA, the CDR3 is TGTGCCAGTAGTACTACGGGAGTCTATGGCTACACCTTC. The variable domain in full, completed from reference TRBV19 and TRBJ1-2, reads DGGITQSPKYLFRKEGQNVTLSCEQNLNHDAMYWYRQDPGQGLRLIYYSQIVNDFQKGDIAEGYSVSREKKESFPLTVTSAQKNPTAFYLCASSTTGVYGYTFGSGTRLTVV.

The chain recombines TRBV19 with TRBJ1-5; 8 positions agree with TRBD1. Germline loops: CDR1 LNHDA, CDR2 SQIVND (reference sequence). The CDR3 extends over 15 amino acids. V dropped 5 bases and J dropped 6; count of bases not matched to a gene: 9. CDR3 region: CASSGTGGLSQPQHF. The CDR3 nucleotides are TGTGCCAGTAGTGGAACAGGGGGTCTTAGTCAGCCCCAGCATTTT.

This chain uses TRBV4-2 with TRBJ1-1; no definite D call. V was clipped by 1 base and J by 1 base, with 4 bases between them. The germline V gene has CDR1 LGHNA and CDR2 YNFKEQ. The CDR3 runs 13 residues. The CDR3 bases are TGTGCCAGCAGCCAAGGACAGAACACTGAAGCTTTCTTT. Encoded protein: CASSQGQNTEAFF.

V gene TRBV6-4 combines with J gene TRBJ2-6; 9 bases line up with TRBD1. Unmatched junction bases numbered 4, after V lost 4 bases and J lost 0 bases. The CDR3 runs to 17 residues. CDR1 and CDR2 (germline): MRHNA, SNTAGT. The CDR3 protein is CASSVQGQGSGANVLTF. Here the CDR3 DNA reads TGTGCCAGCAGTGTTCAGGGACAGGGCTCTGGGGCCAACGTCCTGACTTTC.

J is TRBJ1-1 and V is TRBV7-9, with a possible D match to TRBD1 (6 bases). CDR3 size: 15 residues. Germline V gene sequence: CDR1 SEHNR, CDR2 FQNEAQ (reference sequence). V was shortened by 5 bases and J by 8 bases, with 21 bases between the two germline ends. This CDR3 reads CASSPPRQALGEAFF. For the CDR3, the DNA is TGTGCCAGCAGCCCACCGAGACAGGCCTTAGGGGAAGCTTTCTTT.